The 19 T cell receptor beta chains in this list originate from one sample, sequenced in a study of T-cell reconstitution after alpha-beta-depleted transplantation in children. Unique molecular identifiers were incorporated during preparation of the TCRbeta library. A single record per CDR3 protein comes from TCRdb applying MiXCR to the PCR reads. The table shows fewer than 400,000 distinct CDR3 sequences, with about a fifth occurring only once. The source was PBMCs from the stem cell graft donor, collected from the stem cell graft. The source is a human donor who donated a stem cell graft to a child with acute myeloid leukemia.

The chain recombines TRBV4-2 with TRBJ1-1; 10 bases map to TRBD1. Trimming took 1 base from V and 4 from J; bases not matched to a gene: 15. Germline lookup yields CDR1 LGHNA and CDR2 YNFKEQ. The CDR3 consists of 19 residues. The CDR3 reads CASSQVTTGTGEWGTEAFF. In nucleotides, the CDR3 is TGTGCCAGCAGCCAAGTCACAACCGGGACAGGGGAGTGGGGCACTGAAGCTTTCTTT.

This clonotype came up once. The chain combines TRBV12-3 or TRBV12-4 with TRBJ1-5; D not certain. CDR3 length equals 13 residues. The germline V and J ends were trimmed by 5 bases and 9 bases, with 14 bases remaining between them. In nucleotides, the CDR3 is TGTGCCAGCAGTGGGTATACTTCGCGGCCCCAGCATTTT. Translated, it gives CASSGYTSRPQHF.

A few counts support this clonotype. This chain uses TRBV15 with TRBJ2-3, with D uncertain. Trimming took off 0 bases at V and 2 bases at J, with 6 bases between the two ends. The length of the CDR3 is 14 residues. Germline CDR1 reads LNHNV; CDR2 reads YYDKDF (reference sequence). This CDR3 is CATSRELPTDTQYF. The DNA for the CDR3 is TGTGCCACCAGCAGAGAACTACCCACAGATACGCAGTATTTT.

This clonotype was seen ten or more times. The chain recombines TRBV20-1 with TRBJ2-1; a weak D match, TRBD1 (6 bases). The CDR3 has 16 amino acids. The ends were cut back, 1 base at V and 0 bases at J, with 13 bases in the middle. CDR1 and CDR2 from the germline V gene are DFQATT and SNEGSKA (reference sequence). CDR3 nucleotides: TGCAGTGCTAGAGTACGACAGGCAAGCTCCTACAATGAGCAGTTCTTC. Protein sequence: CSARVRQASSYNEQFF.

In this sample, this clonotype turned up a few times. V and J are TRBV4-1 and TRBJ1-1; the D gene is possibly TRBD1 (5 bases). The CDR3 length is 14 residues. Germline V gives CDR1 MGHRA, CDR2 YSYEKL. The ends were cut back, 0 bases at V and 5 bases at J, with 10 bases in the middle. The CDR3 protein is CASSQDSRGTEAFF. For the CDR3, the DNA is TGCGCCAGCAGCCAAGATAGTCGGGGGACTGAAGCTTTCTTT.

This clonotype was counted only a few times. The chain joins TRBV12-3 or TRBV12-4 to TRBJ1-2; D is unclear. V was shortened by 6 bases and J by 0 bases, with 11 bases between the two germline ends. The CDR3 is 14 amino acids. In DNA form, the CDR3 reads TGTGCCAGCAGCCGCGACCCAGCTAACTATGGCTACACCTTC. Amino acids: CASSRDPANYGYTF.

This clonotype has more than one count but fewer than ten. This sequence joins TRBV6-1 and TRBJ2-5; TRBD2 matches 12 bases. Germline V gene lookup returns CDR1 MNHNS and CDR2 SASEGT. With V trimmed by 6 bases and J by 4 bases, 3 bases remained unmatched. This CDR3 has 14 residues. The CDR3 is CASRGGLAGETQYF. The CDR3 nucleotides are TGTGCCAGCAGGGGGGGACTAGCGGGAGAGACCCAGTACTTC.

The chain couples TRBV4-3 to TRBJ2-3; tentatively, D is TRBD1 (5 bases). Germline CDR1 and CDR2: LGHNA and YSLEER. Trimming took off 2 bases at V and 6 bases at J, with 18 bases between the two ends. This CDR3 region has 16 residues. The CDR3: CASSQRLAGQMDTQYF. In DNA, the CDR3 is TGCGCCAGCAGCCAAAGACTCGCAGGGCAGATGGATACGCAGTATTTT.

This clonotype was recorded many times. The J gene is TRBJ1-1, the V gene TRBV7-6; tentative D call: TRBD1 (6 bases). This CDR3 has 16 residues. Germline values: CDR1 SGHVS, CDR2 FNYEAQ. V shed 5 bases and J shed 0 bases, with 16 bases lying between them. Here the CDR3 reads CASSRRGSEMNTEAFF. The CDR3 DNA follows: TGTGCCAGCAGCAGAAGGGGGTCCGAAATGAACACTGAAGCTTTCTTT.

For the CDR3, the DNA is TGCAGTGCCCACCTGGGGGCGGGGCGAAGCACAGATACGCAGTATTTT. It yields the protein CSAHLGAGRSTDTQYF. V gene TRBV20-1 combines with J gene TRBJ2-3; tentatively, D is TRBD1 or TRBD2 (6 bases each). The germline CDR1 and CDR2 sequences are DFQATT and SNEGSKA (reference sequence). V lost 6 bases and J 0 bases, leaving 19 bases between the germline ends. The CDR3 totals 16 residues.

The V call is TRBV6-1, the J call TRBJ1-1, with a tentative D call TRBD1 (6 bases). The V gene lost 2 bases and the J gene lost 7 bases, with 14 bases spanning the gap. CDR1 is MNHNS, CDR2 SASEGT, per germline. This CDR3 spans 14 amino acids. CDR3 DNA sequence: TGTGCCAGCAGTGAAACGGGGGGGCCCATTGAAGCTTTCTTT. Amino acid sequence: CASSETGGPIEAFF.

This clonotype was observed a handful of times. The genes are TRBV5-6 and TRBJ1-5; D gene unclear. Germline assignment: CDR1 SGHDT and CDR2 YYEEEE. V lost 4 bases and J lost 3, with 17 bases in between. The CDR3 length is 16 residues. CDR3 protein: CASSSSQGPYNQPQHF. The DNA of the CDR3 is TGTGCCAGCAGCAGTTCACAAGGGCCCTACAATCAGCCCCAGCATTTT.

The chain links TRBV28 to TRBJ2-1, with a possible D match to TRBD2 (6 bases). Germline V gene data show CDR1 as MDHEN and CDR2 as SYDVKM. This CDR3 spans 15 amino acids. V lost 6 bases to trimming and J lost 8 bases, with 20 bases between them. The CDR3 DNA sequence: TGTGCCAGCAGACGGGAGTACTTGGTCAACGATGAGCAGTTCTTC. Protein product: CASRREYLVNDEQFF.

Ten or more counts support this clonotype. The gene calls are TRBV5-1 and TRBJ2-7; the D is unclear. CDR3 length equals 15 residues. The germline V gene has CDR1 SGHRS and CDR2 YFSETQ. V lost 0 bases to trimming and J lost 1 base, with 11 bases between them. The CDR3 loop reads CASSLAAKGSYEQYF. As DNA, the CDR3 is TGCGCCAGCAGCTTGGCCGCTAAGGGTTCCTACGAGCAGTACTTC.

This clonotype was seen more than once but under ten times. The chain employs TRBV5-1 and TRBJ2-2, with 9 nucleotides matching TRBD2. This CDR3 region has 15 residues. Germline CDR1 reads SGHRS; CDR2 reads YFSETQ. V trimming: 3 bases; J trimming: 5 bases; junction bases outside the gene matches: 5. The CDR3, as DNA: TGCGCCAGCAGCTCTAGCGGGAAGGGAACCGGGGAGCTGTTTTTT. This translates into CASSSSGKGTGELFF.

This clonotype showed up many times. V gene TRBV6-5 combines with J gene TRBJ2-7; D is uncertain. The V gene lost 5 bases and the J gene lost 4 bases, with 12 bases spanning the gap. The germline CDR1 and CDR2 sequences are MNHEY and SVGAGI. The CDR3 has 13 amino acids. Written as DNA, the CDR3 is TGTGCCAGCAGTCCCCCGGGCGTTTACGAGCAGTACTTC. Protein product: CASSPPGVYEQYF.

V gene TRBV10-3 combines with J gene TRBJ1-1; 8 bases agree with TRBD1. Trimming took 3 bases from V and 1 from J; bases not matched to a gene: 1. The CDR3 sequence is 14 residues long. CDR1 is ENHRY, CDR2 SYGVKD, per germline. CDR3 sequence (DNA): TGTGCCATCAGTGACGGACAGGGGAACACTGAAGCTTTCTTT. Its protein product is CAISDGQGNTEAFF.

V usage is TRBV4-1 and J usage is TRBJ2-3; no clear D gene. CDR3 size: 14 residues. V was cut by 0 bases and J by 4 bases, with 8 bases left in between. Germline V gives CDR1 MGHRA, CDR2 YSYEKL. CDR3 bases: TGCGCCAGCAGCCAAGAGAGAAATCCAGATACGCAGTATTTT. It encodes CASSQERNPDTQYF.

This clonotype was found many times. The V and J genes are TRBV29-1 and TRBJ2-5, with D perhaps TRBD1 or TRBD2 (5 bases each). Trimming took off 6 bases at V and 5 bases at J, with 16 bases between the two ends. This CDR3 comprises 13 residues. Germline assignment: CDR1 SQVTM and CDR2 ANQGSEA. CDR3 amino acids: CSVRRGPEETQYF. In DNA form, the CDR3 reads TGCAGCGTCCGACGGGGACCGGAGGAGACCCAGTACTTC.